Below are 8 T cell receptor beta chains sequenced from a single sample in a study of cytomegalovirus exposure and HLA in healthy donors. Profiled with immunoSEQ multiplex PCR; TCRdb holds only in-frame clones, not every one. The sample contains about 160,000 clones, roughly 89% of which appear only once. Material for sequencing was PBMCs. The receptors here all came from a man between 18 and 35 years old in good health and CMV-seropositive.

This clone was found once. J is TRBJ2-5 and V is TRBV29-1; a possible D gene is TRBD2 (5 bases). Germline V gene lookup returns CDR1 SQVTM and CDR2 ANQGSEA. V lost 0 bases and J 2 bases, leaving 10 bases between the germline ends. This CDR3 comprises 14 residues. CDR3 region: CSVEDAGRQETQYF. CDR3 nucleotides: TGCAGCGTTGAAGATGCGGGCAGACAAGAGACCCAGTACTTC.

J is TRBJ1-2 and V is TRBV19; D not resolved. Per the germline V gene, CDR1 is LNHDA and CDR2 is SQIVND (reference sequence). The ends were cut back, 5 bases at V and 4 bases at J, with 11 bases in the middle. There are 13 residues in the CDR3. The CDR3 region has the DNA TGTGCCAGTAGTTACCGTCTGAGCTATGGCTACACCTTC. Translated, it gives CASSYRLSYGYTF.

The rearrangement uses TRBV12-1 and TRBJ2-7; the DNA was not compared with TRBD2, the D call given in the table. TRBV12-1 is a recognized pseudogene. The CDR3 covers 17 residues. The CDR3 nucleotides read TGTGCCAGCAGCTCCAAGGGTAGCGGGAGGGGGCCCTACGAGCAGTACTTC. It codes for CASSSKGSGRGPYEQYF.

CDR3 nucleotides: TGCGCCAGCAGCCCAATTGAGACGAACAGATACAATGAGCAGTTCTTC. Residues: CASSPIETNRYNEQFF. This chain joins TRBV5-1 and TRBJ2-1; D not resolved. Looked up from germline, CDR1 is SGHRS and CDR2 is YFSETQ. The CDR3 length is 16 residues. V was cut by 4 bases and J by 4 bases, with 18 bases left in between.

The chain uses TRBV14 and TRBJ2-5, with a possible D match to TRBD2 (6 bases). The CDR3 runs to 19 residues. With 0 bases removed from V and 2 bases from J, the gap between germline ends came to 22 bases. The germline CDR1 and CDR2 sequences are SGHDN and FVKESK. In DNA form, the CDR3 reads TGTGCCAGCAGCCAAGAAGGGATCTCTAAACGGCGGGGTCAAGAGACCCAGTACTTC. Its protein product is CASSQEGISKRRGQETQYF.

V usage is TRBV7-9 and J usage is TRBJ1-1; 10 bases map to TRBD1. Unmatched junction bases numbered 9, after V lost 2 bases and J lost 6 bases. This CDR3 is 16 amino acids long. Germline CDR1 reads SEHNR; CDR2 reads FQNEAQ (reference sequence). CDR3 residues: CASSLTGQGIEAEAFF. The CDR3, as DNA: TGTGCCAGCAGCTTAACGGGACAGGGGATAGAGGCTGAAGCTTTCTTT.

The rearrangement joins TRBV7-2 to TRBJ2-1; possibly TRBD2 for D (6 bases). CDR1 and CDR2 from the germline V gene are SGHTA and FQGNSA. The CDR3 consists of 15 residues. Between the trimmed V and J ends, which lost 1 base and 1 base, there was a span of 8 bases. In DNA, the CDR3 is TGTGCCAGCAGCTTAGGGCTAGCGTCCTACAATGAGCAGTTCTTC. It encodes CASSLGLASYNEQFF.

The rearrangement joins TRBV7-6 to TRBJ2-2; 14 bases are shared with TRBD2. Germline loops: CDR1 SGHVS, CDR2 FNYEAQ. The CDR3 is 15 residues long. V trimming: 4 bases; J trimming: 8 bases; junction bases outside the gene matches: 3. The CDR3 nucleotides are TGTGCCAGCAGCTCAGGGACTAGCGGGAGTGGGGAGCTGTTTTTT. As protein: CASSSGTSGSGELFF.